This TCR beta chain was obtained from a study of regulatory T cells in long-lasting Graves disease (dated by TCRdb to 2020 to 2022). A note on the overall study: Persistent Graves' disease was defined as persistently positive TSH receptor autoantibodies together with antithyroid drug treatment for over 5 years. Patients with persistent Graves' disease were compared with patients with newly diagnosed Graves' disease using TCR sequencing and RNA sequencing of peripheral blood. The study took place in China and was registered as a clinical trial. A total of around 35 samples were covered by TCR sequencing, comprising some 13 persistent and 20 newly diagnosed Graves' disease patients. Antithyroid drugs had been taken for roughly 10 years on average by persistent Graves' disease patients in the clinical cohort.

Broad study findings and their caveats: Only peripheral blood was studied, because thyroid tissue, the primary lesion, was inaccessible. As a limitation, the authors acknowledged that the small sample size may reduce accuracy. Sequencing and analysis were restricted to the TCR beta chain. A larger number of public clonotypes was shared among persistent patients (approximately 2,500) than among newly diagnosed patients (around 970). Persistent disease showed preferential use of TRBV28, TRBJ1-2 and TRBJ2-5, whereas newly diagnosed disease favored TRBV20-1 and TRBJ2-1. Compared with newly diagnosed patients, patients with persistent Graves' disease had lower TCR Shannon entropy and fewer highly expanded clones, which suggests clonal expansion.

From a lookup of the germline V gene (reference sequence), CDR1 and CDR2 are SGHKS and YYEKEE. From its cysteine to its phenylalanine, the CDR3 spans 16 amino acids. Here the CDR3 DNA is all that survives: 48 bases in frame from base 1. The junction shows trimming of 2 bases on V and 0 bases on J, plus 9 bases between the germline ends. This sample's time point label indicates: persistent/refractory GD, antithyroid drugs over 5 years with positive TRAb. For both TCR sequencing and RNA sequencing, RNA was extracted from PBMCs in TRIzol. Graves' disease was diagnosed according to American Thyroid Association guidelines. Recruitment of patients was carried out at an endocrinology department in Xi'an, China. Each patient gave 7.5 to 10 milliliters of peripheral blood, collected in an EDTA anticoagulant tube. PBMCs were isolated by Ficoll Paque Plus density gradient separation without further T cell sorting. An Agilent 2100 Bioanalyzer and agarose gel were used to assess RNA quality, and a NanoDrop 2000 was used to measure RNA concentration.

The library was made by multiplex PCR. Sequencing instrument: Illumina HiSeq 4000. CDR3 regions were amplified by Arm-PCR with iRepertoire HTBI primers to construct TCR beta libraries. Before sequencing, the PCR products underwent gel purification. Per the source publication's procedure: Gene usage analysis of CDR3 amino acid clonotypes relied on the 55 to 80 TRBV and 14 TRBJ segments identified across samples. COPE and FqMerger were used to merge the filtered high-quality paired reads into contigs. BLAST was used to align contigs to IMGT TRBV, TRBD and TRBJ reference genes, with CDR3 defined following IMGT. Any clonotype with a frequency above 0.1% was classified as a highly expanded clone. Shannon entropy served as the measure of repertoire diversity, while the Gini coefficient captured V-J evenness. A clonotype found in more than one individual was treated as public. TCRdb itself trimmed the public reads at Q25 with fastp, ran MiXCR and retained productive beta chains. Identical CDR3 proteins give one entry, which carries the most common genes and DNA. What appears here as the V and J calls and clone size reflects TCRdb's work, not the paper's. The sample yields 350,000 to 450,000 distinct CDR3 sequences; roughly 20% were counted once. The biggest ten clones account for less than 25% of the sample.

Remarks on this clonotype: The specificity of this receptor is unknown. Base quality data are lacking; no much larger clone is found one base away.

Here the chain combines TRBV5-5 and TRBJ2-6; TRBD1 is a weak D gene call, 5 bases matching. The sequence was obtained from a female donor with Graves disease. Sample: peripheral blood mononuclear cells (PBMCs), taken when the disease was refractory, from a patient treated with antithyroid drugs. The DNA sequence is as follows: TGTGCCAGCAGCTTACAGGTCGGCTCTGGGGCCAACGTCCTGACTTTC. Translated, this gives CASSLQVGSGANVLTF.